This T cell receptor beta chain was observed in a study of shared clonotypes between healthy human individuals. Whole-study results and caveats: A few donors had around 5.5% of their naive CD4 clonotypes in common. Naive subsets, compared against memory subsets, generally had larger estimated richness values. Unshared clonotypes carried lower generation probabilities than those common to all four donors.

CDR1 and CDR2 (germline): MDHEN, SYDVKM. V shed 6 bases and J 4 bases; nucleotides not matched to a gene: 9. The CDR3 is 15 amino acids. In the source study's methods: ImmunoSEQ sequences covered only the junction and lacked quality scores; filtering therefore differed. Sequencing was performed with immunoSEQ multiplex PCR; in TCRdb, only in-frame clones are kept and a portion is missing. The V and J calls and clone size were taken over from that table, and D and trimming were inferred from the DNA. The table has a few million clones, around 93% seen once. As concerns this clone: The antigen is unknown.

The naive CD8 fraction comprised CD45RO-negative cells positively selected for CCR7 and excluded terminally differentiated effector memory CD45RA+ cells. The genes are TRBV28 and TRBJ2-7, with 10 bases that match TRBD1. Material for sequencing was naive CD8+ T cells from PBMCs. The source of this sequence is a man between 18 and 35 years old in good health. Some clones in this sample may be carry-over from other donors' samples. CDR3 in DNA: TGTGCCAGCAGCGGTCAGACAGGGGGCTGGTACGAGCAGTACTTC. Translating it yields CASSGQTGGWYEQYF.